The 8 T cell receptor beta chains listed next were all sequenced from one sample in a study of blood T cell repertoires in COVID-19 (dated by TCRdb to 2019 to 2021). Receptor libraries were prepared by the immunoSEQ multiplex PCR assay. TCRdb holds this immuneACCESS table with in-frame rearrangements only. Some clones are missing; in checked studies, unresolved V genes explain under half, and the rest has no known cause. This sample is represented by around 170,000 clones; around 72% of them were singletons. Less than 3% of the sample is held by the ten biggest clonotypes. The material sequenced was peripheral blood. The receptors shown here come from a woman aged 80 or older with acute or convalescent COVID-19.

V is TRBV19 and J is TRBJ2-5; 10 bases map to TRBD2. The CDR3 is 14 residues long. V dropped 3 bases and J dropped 5; count of bases not matched to a gene: 3. Germline V gene lookup returns CDR1 LNHDA and CDR2 SQIVND (reference sequence). The CDR3 here is CASSMASGSETQYF. The CDR3 DNA reads TGTGCCAGTAGTATGGCTAGCGGGAGTGAGACCCAGTACTTC.

A note on this clone: The sample carries other DNA sequences with the same CDR3. This rearrangement joins TRBV28 to TRBJ1-6; TRBD1 matches 9 bases. The CDR3 length is 14 residues. V was pared by 4 bases and J by 7 bases, with 2 bases of the junction left unmatched. Per the germline V gene, CDR1 is MDHEN and CDR2 is SYDVKM. In nucleotides, the CDR3 is TGTGCCAGCAGTTCTGGACAGGGGAATTCACCCCTCCACTTT. Protein sequence: CASSSGQGNSPLHF.

This chain uses TRBV4-2 with TRBJ2-2, with 8 bases lining up with TRBD1. V gave up 6 bases and J gave up 6 bases; unmatched junction bases: 9. Germline V gives CDR1 LGHNA, CDR2 YNFKEQ. The CDR3 covers 15 residues. CDR3 DNA: TGTGCCAGCAGGATTGGACAGGGTAGTTCCGGGGAGCTGTTTTTT. The encoded protein is CASRIGQGSSGELFF.

The J gene is TRBJ2-7, the V gene TRBV6-1, with a possible D match to TRBD1 (5 bases). The CDR3 has 15 residues. The V gene lost 2 bases and the J gene lost 2 bases, with 13 bases spanning the gap. Germline loops: CDR1 MNHNS, CDR2 SASEGT. The CDR3 is CASSESVGQAYEQYF. The CDR3 region has the DNA TGTGCCAGCAGTGAATCAGTGGGGCAGGCCTACGAGCAGTACTTC.

The chain carries TRBV28 and TRBJ2-1; D is undetermined. Looked up from germline, CDR1 is MDHEN and CDR2 is SYDVKM. The CDR3 consists of 12 residues. Trimming removed 7 bases from V and 1 base from J, with 5 bases in between. This CDR3 reads CASNLSYNEQFF. The DNA for the CDR3 is TGTGCCAGCAACTTATCCTACAATGAGCAGTTCTTC. The whole variable domain, filled in from reference TRBV28 and TRBJ2-1, reads DVKVTQSSRYLVKRTGEKVFLECVQDMDHENMFWYRQDPGLGLRLIYFSYDVKMKEKGDIPEGYSVSREKKERFSLILESASTNQTSMYLCASNLSYNEQFFGPGTRLTVL.

The gene calls are TRBV27 and TRBJ2-3, with D unresolved. V lost 2 bases and J 0 bases, leaving 6 bases between the germline ends. Per the germline V gene, CDR1 is MNHEY and CDR2 is SMNVEV (reference sequence). The CDR3 is 14 residues long. CDR3 bases: TGTGCCAGCAGTTTAAGCGCTAGCACAGATACGCAGTATTTT. It is translated as CASSLSASTDTQYF.

The genes are TRBV5-1 and TRBJ1-3, with no clear D. The CDR3 runs 17 residues. The V end lost 4 bases, the J end lost 4 bases, and 21 bases lay between the germline ends. Per the germline V gene, CDR1 is SGHRS and CDR2 is YFSETQ. In nucleotides, the CDR3 is TGCGCCAGCAGCACCCAACCGACTCATCACCAAGGAAACACCATATATTTT. This sequence encodes CASSTQPTHHQGNTIYF.

The rearrangement links TRBV18 to TRBJ1-5; 8 bases are shared with TRBD1. J gave up 6 bases and V 6 bases, and 13 bases lay outside the gene matches. The CDR3 runs to 16 residues. Per the germline V gene, CDR1 is KGHSH and CDR2 is LQKENI. The CDR3 is CASSFGQGGSGQPQHF. As DNA, the CDR3 is TGTGCCAGCTCCTTTGGACAGGGAGGGAGTGGTCAGCCCCAGCATTTT.